This T cell receptor (beta chain) was sequenced in a study of quantifying T cell responses using KT2 cells. Study-wide context: cDNA was made from DNase-treated RNA using alpha and beta constant primers.

The cDNA 3' end received a ligated oligonucleotide with a UMI. First-round PCR used approximately 4 cycles and beta primers RC1.1 and RC1.2 covering TRBC1 and TRBC2. TCRdb re-analysed the UMI-ligation and nested PCR reads in MiXCR, keeping a single row per CDR3 protein. The sample includes about 30,000 distinct CDR3 sequences, 6% to 8% of them seen just once. Germline V CDR1 and CDR2: SGHTA, FQGNSA. V lost 5 bases to trimming and J lost 7 bases; unmatched junction nucleotides: 10. The CDR3 sequence is 14 residues long. This clonotype was seen repeatedly, ten times or more. This TCR was recovered from a human donor. The J gene is TRBJ1-2, the V gene TRBV7-2; 7 positions agree with TRBD1. The sequenced sample was PBMCs spiked with cells of the T cell clone KT2. The CDR3 loop reads CASSPDRARSGYTF. The CDR3 region has the DNA TGTGCCAGCAGCCCCGACAGGGCCAGGAGTGGCTACACCTTC.